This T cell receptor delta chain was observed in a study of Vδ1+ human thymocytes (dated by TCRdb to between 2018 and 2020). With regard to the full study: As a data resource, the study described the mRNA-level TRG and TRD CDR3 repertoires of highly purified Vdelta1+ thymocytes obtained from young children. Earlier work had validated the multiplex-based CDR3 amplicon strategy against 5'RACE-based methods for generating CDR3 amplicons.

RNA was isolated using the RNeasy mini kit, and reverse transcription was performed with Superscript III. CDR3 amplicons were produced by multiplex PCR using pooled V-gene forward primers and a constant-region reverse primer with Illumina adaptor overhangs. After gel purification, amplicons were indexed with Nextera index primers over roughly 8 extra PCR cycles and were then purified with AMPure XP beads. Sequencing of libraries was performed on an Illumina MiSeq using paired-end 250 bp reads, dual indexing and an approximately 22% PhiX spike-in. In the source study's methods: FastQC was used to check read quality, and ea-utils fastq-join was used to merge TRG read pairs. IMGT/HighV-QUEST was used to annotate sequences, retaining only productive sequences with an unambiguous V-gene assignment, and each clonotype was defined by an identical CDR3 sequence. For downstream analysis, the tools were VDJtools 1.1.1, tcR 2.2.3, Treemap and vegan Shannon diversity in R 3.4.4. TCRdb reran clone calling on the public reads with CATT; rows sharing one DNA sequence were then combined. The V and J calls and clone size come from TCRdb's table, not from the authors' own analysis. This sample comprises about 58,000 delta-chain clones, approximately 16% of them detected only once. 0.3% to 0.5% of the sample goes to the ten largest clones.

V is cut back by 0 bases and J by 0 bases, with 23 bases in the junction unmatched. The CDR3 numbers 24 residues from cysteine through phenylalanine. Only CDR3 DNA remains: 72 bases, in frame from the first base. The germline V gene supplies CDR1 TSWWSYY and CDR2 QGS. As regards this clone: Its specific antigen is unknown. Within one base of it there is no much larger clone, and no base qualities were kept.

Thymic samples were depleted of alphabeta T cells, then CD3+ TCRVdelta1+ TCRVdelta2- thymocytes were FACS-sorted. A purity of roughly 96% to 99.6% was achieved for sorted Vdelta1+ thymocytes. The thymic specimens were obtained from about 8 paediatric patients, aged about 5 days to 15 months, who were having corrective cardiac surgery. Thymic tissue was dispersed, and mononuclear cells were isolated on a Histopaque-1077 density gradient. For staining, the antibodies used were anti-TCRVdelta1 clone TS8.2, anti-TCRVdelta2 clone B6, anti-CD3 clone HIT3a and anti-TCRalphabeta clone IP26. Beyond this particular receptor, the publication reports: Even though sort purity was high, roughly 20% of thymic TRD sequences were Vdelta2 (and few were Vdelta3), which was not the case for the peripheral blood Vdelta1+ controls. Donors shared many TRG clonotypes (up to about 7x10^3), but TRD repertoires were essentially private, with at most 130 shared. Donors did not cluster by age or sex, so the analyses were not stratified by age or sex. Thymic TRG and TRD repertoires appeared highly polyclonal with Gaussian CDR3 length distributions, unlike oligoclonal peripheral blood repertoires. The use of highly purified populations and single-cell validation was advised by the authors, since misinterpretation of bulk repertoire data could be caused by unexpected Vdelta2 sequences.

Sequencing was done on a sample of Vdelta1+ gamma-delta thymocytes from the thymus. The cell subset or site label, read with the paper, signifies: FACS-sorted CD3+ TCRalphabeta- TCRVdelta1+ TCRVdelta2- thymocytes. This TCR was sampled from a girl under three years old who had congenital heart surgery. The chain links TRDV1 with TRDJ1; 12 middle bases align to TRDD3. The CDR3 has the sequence CALGELGGRGKAGGYASYTDKLIF. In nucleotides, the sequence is TGTGCTCTTGGGGAACTAGGAGGACGCGGCAAGGCTGGGGGATACGCTTCCTACACCGATAAACTCATCTTT.